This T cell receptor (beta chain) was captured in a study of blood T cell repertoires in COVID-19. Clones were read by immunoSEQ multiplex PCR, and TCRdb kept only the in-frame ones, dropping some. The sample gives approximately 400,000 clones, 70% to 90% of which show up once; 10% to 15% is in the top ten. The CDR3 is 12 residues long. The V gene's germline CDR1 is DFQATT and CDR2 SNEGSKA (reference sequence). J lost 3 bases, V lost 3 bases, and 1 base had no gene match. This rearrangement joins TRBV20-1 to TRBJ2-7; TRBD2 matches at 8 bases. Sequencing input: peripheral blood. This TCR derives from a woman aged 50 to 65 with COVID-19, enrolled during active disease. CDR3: CSASTSGYEQYF. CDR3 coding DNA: TGCAGTGCTAGTACTAGCGGCTACGAGCAGTACTTC.